This section outlines one T cell receptor (beta chain) sequence together with its context. The count of this clone is one. The antigen it recognizes is unknown. No base quality values were provided; no much bigger clone lies one nucleotide off. These data belong to a study of T cell changes during pregnancy in multiple sclerosis (dated by TCRdb to between 2018 and 2021). Broadly, across the study: In women with multiple sclerosis, the researchers looked at how the T cell repertoire shifted as pregnancy progressed.

V gives up 6 bases and J gives up 5 bases, and the segment between their germline ends measures 10 bases. CDR1 is given as SGHVS and CDR2 as FNYEAQ, both from the germline V gene. Counted from cysteine to phenylalanine, this CDR3 has 13 amino acids. Of all the DNA, just the CDR3 is kept, 39 bases in frame from base 1. The library was generated by the immunoSEQ multiplex PCR assay. TCRdb retrieved this table from immuneACCESS and kept in-frame rearrangements only. Not all clones are present; in checked studies, unresolved V genes account for under half, and no reason is known for the remainder. This sample lists around 70,000 clones; more than 90% were detected once. The top ten hold approximately 2% of the sample.

This receptor chain uses TRBV7-6 and TRBJ1-4; D gene: possibly TRBD1, on 5 matching bases. This receptor was obtained from a female donor with multiple sclerosis, enrolled in a pregnancy study. Sequenced here: peripheral blood, sampled in the second trimester of pregnancy. For the CDR3, the sequence is CASSRDFNEKLFF. The nucleotide sequence is given as TGTGCCAGCAGTCGGGACTTCAATGAAAAACTGTTTTTT.